These 7 T cell receptor beta chains originate from one sample sequenced in a study of Graves' ophthalmopathy and Graves' hyperthyroidism. Amplifying from RNA transcripts, the study obtained TCR beta CDR3 regions. An initial RT-PCR round employing HTBI primers preceded a second-round multiplex PCR. TCRdb recomputed calls from the multiplex PCR reads with MiXCR, one row per CDR3 protein. Of hundreds of thousands of distinct CDR3 sequences in the sample, over 20% were seen once. The specimen was peripheral blood. These receptor sequences come from a woman under 30 with stable Graves' hyperthyroidism. Some clones in this sample may be carry-over from other donors' samples.

Many counts were recorded for this clonotype. CDR3 sequence (DNA): TGTGCCACCAGTGATTTAACAGGGTCACCCCTCCACTTT. This gives the protein CATSDLTGSPLHF. The chain employs TRBV24-1 and TRBJ1-6; maybe TRBD1 (6 bases). The CDR3 contains 13 residues. Germline V gene lookup returns CDR1 KGHDR and CDR2 SFDVKD. V was clipped by 1 base and J by 10 bases, with 7 bases between them.

The sample holds many counts of this clonotype. This CDR3 reads CASSPAGQGAQPQHF. CDR3 bases: TGTGCCAGCAGCCCAGCGGGACAGGGGGCTCAGCCCCAGCATTTT. The chain employs TRBV3-1 and TRBJ1-5; 12 positions agree with TRBD1. The CDR3 spans 15 residues. Germline CDR1 reads LGHDT; CDR2 reads YNNKEL (reference sequence). After removal of 4 bases from V and 6 bases from J, the junction contained 4 bases not matched to a gene.

This clonotype appeared many times. This rearrangement joins TRBV20-1 to TRBJ2-5; tentatively, D is TRBD1 or TRBD2 (5 bases each). The germline V and J ends were trimmed by 4 bases and 1 base, with 7 bases remaining between them. Germline V CDR1 and CDR2: DFQATT, SNEGSKA (reference sequence). The CDR3 is made up of 12 amino acids. CDR3 sequence reads: CSATGSQETQYF. Here the CDR3 DNA reads TGCAGTGCTACAGGGAGCCAAGAGACCCAGTACTTC.

This clonotype was seen at least ten times. The CDR3 loop is CASSLVSGGIRYEQYF. DNA of the CDR3: TGTGCCAGCAGCTTAGTTAGCGGGGGGATAAGGTACGAGCAGTACTTC. The chain combines TRBV13 with TRBJ2-7; TRBD2 agrees at 10 bases. The CDR3 length is 16 residues. The trim removed 1 base at V and 4 bases at J, leaving 7 bases unmatched. Germline values: CDR1 PRHDT, CDR2 FYEKMQ (reference sequence). The whole variable domain, filled in from reference TRBV13 and TRBJ2-7, reads AAGVIQSPRHLIKEKRETATLKCYPIPRHDTVYWYQQGPGQDPQFLISFYEKMQSDKGSIPDRFSAQQFSDYHSELNMSSLELGDSALYFCASSLVSGGIRYEQYFGPGTRLTVT.

This clonotype was recorded many times. The CDR3 region has the DNA TGTGCCAGCAGTTGGTCGGGGATCGAGCAGTACTTC. It codes for CASSWSGIEQYF. The gene calls are TRBV6-5 and TRBJ2-7, with D perhaps matching TRBD2 (5 bases). The CDR3 is 12 amino acids. V lost 4 bases and J 6 bases, leaving 10 bases between the germline ends. The germline gives CDR1 MNHEY, CDR2 SVGAGI.

This clonotype was seen at least ten times. The chain has TRBV7-9 and TRBJ2-5; 7 bases map to TRBD1. CDR3 length: 16 amino acids. V lost 5 bases, J lost 5 bases, and 14 bases stayed unmatched. The germline V gene has CDR1 SEHNR and CDR2 FQNEAQ (reference sequence). CDR3 nucleotides: TGTGCCAGCAGCCCCGGGACAGCAACCCCTGGGGAGACCCAGTACTTC. The encoded protein is CASSPGTATPGETQYF.

This clonotype has ten or more counts. This chain joins TRBV6-5 and TRBJ1-2, with D perhaps matching TRBD1 (5 bases). The CDR3 runs to 14 residues. The germline V gene has CDR1 MNHEY and CDR2 SVGAGI. With 5 bases removed from V and 0 bases from J, the gap between germline ends came to 10 bases. The CDR3 spells CASSRQTANYGYTF. The CDR3 nucleotides read TGTGCCAGCAGTAGACAGACAGCTAACTATGGCTACACCTTC.